One and the same sample provided the 18 T cell receptor beta chains below, sequenced in a study of a mutant IDH1 vaccine in newly diagnosed glioma. No antigens are known for them. Time point reported: week 35, safety follow-up. A single vaccine dose contained 300 ug of mutant IDH1 20-mer peptide, and topical imiquimod was used with it. Method: immunoSEQ multiplex PCR; TCRdb's copy keeps in-frame clones and lacks some. The sample yields tens of thousands of clones, roughly 81% seen once. Sequenced material: PBMCs, taken from a glioma patient whose treatment included an IDH1 peptide vaccine. These receptors were collected from a man aged 40-49 years with glioma.

The table lists this clone with a few counts. The chain has TRBV30 and TRBJ2-7, with TRBD1 matching 7 bases. Looked up from germline, CDR1 is GTSNPN and CDR2 is SVGIG (reference sequence). Losses at the gene ends were 5 bases for V and 5 bases for J; bases not matched to a gene: 12. CDR3 size: 14 residues. Here the CDR3 reads CAWLWGRGKNEQYF. DNA for the CDR3: TGTGCCTGGCTCTGGGGCAGGGGGAAGAACGAGCAGTACTTC. Looking up the rest from reference TRBV30 and TRBJ2-7 gives the full variable domain: SQTIHQWPATLVQPVGSPLSLECTVEGTSNPNLYWYRQAAGRGLQLLFYSVGIGQISSEVPQNLSASRPQDRQFILSSKKLLLSDSGFYLCAWLWGRGKNEQYFGPGTRLTVT.

V and J are TRBV10-3 and TRBJ1-2; 8 bases line up with TRBD1. The CDR3 consists of 14 residues. The germline V gene encodes CDR1 ENHRY and CDR2 SYGVKD. The trim removed 7 bases at V and 8 bases at J, leaving 12 bases unmatched. CDR3 region: CAITSTGEFYGYTF. The CDR3 DNA reads as TGTGCCATCACCTCGACAGGGGAGTTTTACGGCTACACCTTC.

J is TRBJ1-4 and V is TRBV18; D might be TRBD1 (6 bases). Germline CDR1 is KGHSH and CDR2 is LQKENI. V was trimmed by 0 bases and J by 6 bases, leaving 11 bases between them. The CDR3 runs 15 residues. The CDR3 coding sequence is TGTGCCAGCTCACCACCGGGGACAATCTATGAAAAACTGTTTTTT. This translates into CASSPPGTIYEKLFF.

The rearrangement joins TRBV4-3 to TRBJ2-5; no clear D. V dropped 4 bases and J dropped 1 base, with 13 bases sitting between them. The CDR3 has 15 amino acids. Germline lookup yields CDR1 LGHNA and CDR2 YSLEER. The CDR3 coding sequence is TGCGCCAGCAGCCGAGTACTACACTCCCAAGAGACCCAGTACTTC. Residues: CASSRVLHSQETQYF.

This chain uses TRBV7-2 with TRBJ1-5; 9 nucleotides line up with TRBD1. The CDR3 consists of 17 residues. J lost 5 bases, V lost 1 base, and 9 bases had no gene match. Germline assignment: CDR1 SGHTA and CDR2 FQGNSA. DNA of the CDR3: TGTGCCAGCAGCTTAGAATCTGGACAGGGGAGAGATCAGCCCCAGCATTTT. Translated: CASSLESGQGRDQPQHF.

The chain uses TRBV9 and TRBJ1-1; perhaps TRBD1 as D (5 bases). With 0 bases removed from V and 0 bases from J, the gap between germline ends came to 9 bases. This CDR3 has 15 amino acids. CDR1 and CDR2 (germline): SGDLS, YYNGEE. The DNA of the CDR3 is TGTGCCAGCAGCGTAGTGGCAGGGATGAACACTGAAGCTTTCTTT. It yields the protein CASSVVAGMNTEAFF.

V and J are TRBV5-5 and TRBJ2-7; weak D call: TRBD2 (5 bases). The V end was cut by 4 bases, the J end by 0 bases, with 11 bases between. This CDR3 has 14 amino acids. Germline V gene sequence: CDR1 SGHKS, CDR2 YYEKEE (reference sequence). The CDR3 DNA is TGTGCCAGCAGCATGGGAGCAGCCTCCTACGAGCAGTACTTC. The encoded protein is CASSMGAASYEQYF.

J is TRBJ1-1 and V is TRBV5-1; 7 nucleotides align to TRBD1. Germline CDR1 and CDR2: SGHRS and YFSETQ. J gave up 0 bases and V 1 base, and 6 bases lay outside the gene matches. This CDR3 contains 16 residues. The DNA of the CDR3 is TGCGCCAGCAGCTTGCGTACAGGGGCTATGAACACTGAAGCTTTCTTT. It yields the protein CASSLRTGAMNTEAFF.

Regarding this clone: At one end, the junction sequence differs from germline, possibly due to a read error. The V and J genes are TRBV7-7 and TRBJ2-2; a weak D match, TRBD1 (6 bases). This CDR3 region has 14 residues. Per germline, CDR1 SSHAT and CDR2 FNYEAQ (reference sequence). The CDR3 here is CASSLLQGPGELFF. CDR3 in DNA: TGTGCTAGCAGCTTACTACAGGGACCCGGGGAGCTGTTTTTT.

The table lists this clone with many counts. This sequence joins TRBV5-4 and TRBJ1-2; a possible D gene is TRBD1 (5 bases). The CDR3 sequence is 14 residues long. Trimming removed 0 bases from V and 2 bases from J, with 8 bases in between. Per germline, CDR1 SGHNT and CDR2 YYREEE (reference sequence). CDR3 bases: TGTGCCAGCAGCTTGGACCGACAGAACTATGGCTACACCTTC. It is translated as CASSLDRQNYGYTF.

CDR3 sequence reads: CASSQEGGLSYEQYF. The CDR3 DNA follows: TGCGCCAGCAGCCAAGAGGGGGGACTGTCCTACGAGCAGTACTTC. This chain links TRBV4-3 with TRBJ2-7; weak D call: TRBD2 (6 bases). The CDR3 length is 15 residues. V was cut by 0 bases and J by 1 base, with 10 bases left in between. Germline values: CDR1 LGHNA, CDR2 YSLEER.

Only one count was recorded for this clone. The chain combines TRBV21-1 with TRBJ2-5; TRBD1, the D gene given by the table, was not confirmed from the DNA. TRBV21-1 is a pseudogene. The CDR3 totals 14 residues. The CDR3 sequence: CASSKPTGKETQYF. The CDR3, as DNA: TGTGCCAGCAGCAAACCAACAGGGAAAGAGACCCAGTACTTC.

This clone showed up just a few times. V gene TRBV7-2 combines with J gene TRBJ1-1, with 9 nucleotides matching TRBD1. V trimming: 5 bases; J trimming: 7 bases; junction bases outside the gene matches: 5. The CDR3 runs to 13 residues. CDR1 SGHTA and CDR2 FQGNSA come from the germline V gene. CDR3 sequence reads: CASSLDRGFEAFF. DNA of the CDR3: TGTGCCAGCAGCCTCGACAGGGGGTTTGAAGCTTTCTTT.

This clone was detected a few times. V and J are TRBV5-1 and TRBJ1-1; D unclear. The germline gives CDR1 SGHRS, CDR2 YFSETQ. V lost 1 base to trimming and J lost 0 bases, with 10 bases between them. The CDR3 runs to 15 residues. The CDR3 region has the DNA TGCGCCAGCAGCTTGTTCGGTGCGCTGAACACTGAAGCTTTCTTT. Protein: CASSLFGALNTEAFF.

This chain uses TRBV6-5 with TRBJ2-1; maybe TRBD1 (5 bases). Trimming cost V 6 bases and J 3 bases, with 12 bases left between them. The CDR3 extends over 14 amino acids. CDR1 MNHEY and CDR2 SVGAGI come from the germline V gene. The CDR3 nucleotides are TGTGCCAGCAGGAACAGGTGGGACTACAATGAGCAGTTCTTC. Encoded protein: CASRNRWDYNEQFF.

This rearrangement joins TRBV7-8 to TRBJ2-2, with 11 bases fitting TRBD2. The CDR3 has 17 residues. Per germline, CDR1 SGHVS and CDR2 FQNEAQ. The V segment lost 6 bases and the J segment 4 bases; nucleotides outside the gene matches: 10. CDR3 DNA: TGTGCCAGCAGAAAACCTCGACTAGCGGGGACCACCGGGGAGCTGTTTTTT. This gives the protein CASRKPRLAGTTGELFF.

This clone was observed a single time. This chain uses TRBV7-2 with TRBJ2-7; D remains ambiguous. This CDR3 contains 12 residues. Trimming pared 5 bases from V and 9 bases from J, leaving 14 bases between. Germline CDR1 reads SGHTA; CDR2 reads FQGNSA. The CDR3 protein is CASSTTLYGQYF. CDR3 nucleotides: TGTGCCAGCAGCACAACCTTGTATGGGCAGTACTTC.

This sequence joins TRBV14 and TRBJ1-2; TRBD1 might be the D (5 bases). The CDR3 is 15 residues long. V was pared by 4 bases and J by 4 bases, with 16 bases between. Germline V gene lookup returns CDR1 SGHDN and CDR2 FVKESK. CDR3 sequence: CASSLTGAKGYGYTF. CDR3 in DNA: TGTGCCAGCAGCCTCACCGGGGCCAAGGGCTATGGCTACACCTTC.